The T cell receptor (beta chain) under discussion was sequenced for a study of pediatric ulcerative colitis. During colonoscopy, one to two rectal pinch biopsies were collected. Before the diagnostic colonoscopy, ulcerative colitis patients were free of immunosuppressive medication. The method was immunoSEQ multiplex PCR; TCRdb's version includes in-frame clones alone and lacks a portion of them. The sample lists approximately 22,000 clones, 71% occurring once. V lost 7 bases and J lost 0, with 10 bases in between. This CDR3 contains 12 residues. Germline V gives CDR1 SQVTM, CDR2 ANQGSEA. The receptor was derived from a boy younger than 18 with severe ulcerative colitis. The chain has TRBV29-1 and TRBJ2-7; perhaps TRBD1 as D (7 bases). The source material was gut tissue. Here the CDR3 reads CSGRDSSYEQYF. The CDR3 DNA is TGCAGCGGGAGGGACAGCTCCTACGAGCAGTACTTC.